The rows below give T cell receptor beta chains drawn from one sample of a study of T-cell reconstitution after alpha-beta-depleted transplantation in children. Each CDR3 protein gets one entry after TCRdb re-called the PCR reads with MiXCR. The sample has 150,000 to 200,000 distinct CDR3 sequences; over 8.5% are singletons. The specimen was PBMCs, collected before TCRalphabeta/CD19-depleted stem cell transplant. These receptors came from a boy younger than 10 with acute myeloid leukemia, due to receive a stem cell transplant. Each CDR3 is given with its conserved first and last residue. The D gene is left open where the match is weak. Clone size is given for some rows only: seen once, a few or many times, or a class if the clone is expanded.

TRBV7-9	TRBJ1-6	-	many	TGTGCCAGCAGCTTAGGGGAGACTTCACCCCTCCACTTT	CASSLGETSPLHF
TRBV14	TRBJ2-1	-	many	TGTGCCAGCAGCCAAGGATCGTTTTACAATGAGCAGTTCTTC	CASSQGSFYNEQFF
TRBV2	TRBJ1-1	TRBD1	-	TGTGCCAGCGGCCCAACAGGGGGGACTGAAGCTTTCTTT	CASGPTGGTEAFF
TRBV24-1	TRBJ2-7	TRBD1	-	TGTGCCACCAGTGACCAGACAGGGAGAAGCTACGAGCAGTACTTC	CATSDQTGRSYEQYF
TRBV3-1	TRBJ1-1	-	many	TGTGCCAGCAGCAGCGGCTGGTTTCTTGAAGCTTTCTTT	CASSSGWFLEAFF
TRBV20-1	TRBJ2-5	-	many	TGCCAGACTCATTACCAAGAGACCCAGTACTTC	CQTHYQETQYF
TRBV3-1	TRBJ2-7	-	many	TGTGCCAGCAGCCAAGGCCGGGACCCGGCCTACGAGCAGTACTTC	CASSQGRDPAYEQYF
TRBV30	TRBJ1-4	-	many	TGTGCCTGGAGTGTATCGGGGGTCATTGACGAAAAACTGTTTTTT	CAWSVSGVIDEKLFF
TRBV29-1	TRBJ1-2	TRBD1	-	TGCAGCGTTGAGGGGGGACAGGGCCTAAACTATGGCTACACCTTC	CSVEGGQGLNYGYTF
TRBV11-3	TRBJ2-2	TRBD1	many	TGTGCCAGCAGCGCAGGGACAGGGACCTACACCGGGGAGCTGTTTTTT	CASSAGTGTYTGELFF
TRBV3-1	TRBJ2-2	TRBD2	many	TGTGCCAGCAGCCCGGGACTAGGTTCCGGGGAGCTGTTTTTT	CASSPGLGSGELFF
TRBV5-6	TRBJ2-5	-	many	TGTGCCAGCAGCTTGGGAGGAGGGGGCGGAGAGACCCAGTACTTC	CASSLGGGGGETQYF
TRBV12-3/TRBV12-4	TRBJ1-1	-	many	TGTGCCAGCAGTTTCGCTTCAGGAATTAACACTGAAGCTTTCTTT	CASSFASGINTEAFF
TRBV4-2	TRBJ2-3	TRBD2	many	TGTGCCAGCAGCCAAGATCCCCAGCGGGATTCAGATACGCAGTATTTT	CASSQDPQRDSDTQYF
TRBV20-1	TRBJ1-5	TRBD1	many	TGCAGTGCTACCCGGGACAGCCGAGCTGGCAATCAGCCCCAGCATTTT	CSATRDSRAGNQPQHF
TRBV7-8	TRBJ1-2	-	many	TGTGCCAGCAGTCCCAAACTACAGGCCGTCGACCATGGCTACACCTTC	CASSPKLQAVDHGYTF
TRBV29-1	TRBJ2-4	-	many	TGCAGCGTTGAAAAAGGAGCGAACATTCAGTACTTC	CSVEKGANIQYF
TRBV28	TRBJ2-7	-	many	TGTGCCAGCCAAGCGCATTTCAAGCAGTACTTC	CASQAHFKQYF
TRBV19	TRBJ2-1	-	-	TGTGCCAGTAGTGCCCTCCTGGGGGGATACAATGAGCAGTTCTTC	CASSALLGGYNEQFF
TRBV4-1	TRBJ2-1	-	many	TGCGCCAGCAGCCAAGGGAAGGGGGCGGGGTACAATGAGCAGTTCTTC	CASSQGKGAGYNEQFF
TRBV5-1	TRBJ2-2	-	many	TGCGCCAGCAGCTTGTTTCCCGTCGGGGCCAGCACCGGGGAGCTGTTTTTT	CASSLFPVGASTGELFF
TRBV28	TRBJ2-5	TRBD1	few	TGTGCCAGCACCACAGGGGTCTACCAAGAGACCCAGTACTTC	CASTTGVYQETQYF
TRBV20-1	TRBJ2-3	-	many	TGCAGTGCTAGAGACGGGCGGGAAGCGGATACGCAGTATTTT	CSARDGREADTQYF
TRBV6-5	TRBJ2-5	TRBD2	many	TGTGCCATCAGTTACCCGGGACTAGCGGGGCAAGAGACCCAGTACTTC	CAISYPGLAGQETQYF
TRBV7-2	TRBJ2-3	-	many	TGTGCCAGCAGCTTTGTTTCCCCGGGGCTAGGCACAGATACGCAGTATTTT	CASSFVSPGLGTDTQYF
TRBV5-6	TRBJ1-2	-	many	TGTGCCAGCAGCTTGGCCGATGTTCACTACACCTTC	CASSLADVHYTF
TRBV20-1	TRBJ1-2	-	many	TGCAGAGCGGGACAAGACTATGGCTACACCTTC	CRAGQDYGYTF
TRBV9	TRBJ2-3	-	many	TGTGCCAGCAGCGTTCAAATCAGCACAGATACGCAGTATTTT	CASSVQISTDTQYF
TRBV20-1	TRBJ1-4	-	many	TGCAGTGCTAGAGCCGGGACTAATGAAAAACTGTTTTTT	CSARAGTNEKLFF
TRBV3-1	TRBJ1-2	-	many	TGTGCCAGCAGCCCCCTCCGCGTTGCCGACGGCTACACCTTC	CASSPLRVADGYTF
TRBV7-9	TRBJ1-6	TRBD1	many	TGTGCCAGCACCAGGGGACAGGGGAATTCACCCCTCCACTTT	CASTRGQGNSPLHF
TRBV28	TRBJ2-2	-	many	TGTGCCAGCAGTCCAGGGAGCCATGCGAACACCGGGGAGCTGTTTTTT	CASSPGSHANTGELFF
TRBV5-1	TRBJ1-1	TRBD1	many	TGCGCCAGCAGCGTACAGGGGGCTAAGGACACTGAAGCTTTCTTT	CASSVQGAKDTEAFF
TRBV12-3/TRBV12-4	TRBJ2-1	TRBD2	-	TGTGCCTTCTGTTTATACAAGCGGGGGGGGCTATCAACCTACAATGAGCAGTTCTTC	CAFCLYKRGGLSTYNEQFF
TRBV9	TRBJ2-4	-	-	TGTGCCAGCAGCGTATGTGGGGGGTCATTAAAAAACATTCAGTACTTC	CASSVCGGSLKNIQYF
TRBV3-1	TRBJ2-2	TRBD1	many	TGTGCCAGCAGCCAACTCTCGGACAGGGGGCGCACCGGGGAGCTGTTTTTT	CASSQLSDRGRTGELFF
TRBV6-1	TRBJ2-1	-	many	TGTGCCAGCAGCTCGAATCCAACCTCCTACAATGAGCAGTTCTTC	CASSSNPTSYNEQFF
TRBV6-4	TRBJ2-3	-	many	TGTGCCAGCAGTGACGGGGGACGGGACACAGATACGCAGTATTTT	CASSDGGRDTDTQYF
TRBV5-6	TRBJ2-1	-	many	TGTGCCAGCAGCATGGATGTAAGCTCCTACAATGAGCAGTTCTTC	CASSMDVSSYNEQFF
TRBV25-1	TRBJ1-5	TRBD1	many	TGTGCCAGCCCAGAAGGAGGGGGCCAGCCCCAGCATTTT	CASPEGGGQPQHF
TRBV7-2	TRBJ2-2	-	many	TGTGCCAGCAGCTTAAACCCCTCTAGCGCCGGGGAGCTGTTTTTT	CASSLNPSSAGELFF
TRBV20-1	TRBJ2-3	TRBD2	many	TGCAGTCTTAACGGGAGGGCGAGCGGGACAGATACGCAGTATTTT	CSLNGRASGTDTQYF
TRBV15	TRBJ2-1	-	-	TGTGCCACCAGCAGAGAAGGCAGAGGGACCAATGAGCAGTTCTTC	CATSREGRGTNEQFF
TRBV4-2	TRBJ2-1	-	many	TGTGCCAGCAGCCCCGGGACCCTGGGGGATGAGCAGTTCTTC	CASSPGTLGDEQFF
TRBV19	TRBJ1-2	-	-	TGTGCCAGTAGTATAGGCTATGGCTACACCTTC	CASSIGYGYTF
TRBV6-5	TRBJ2-5	TRBD2	many	TGTGCCAGCAGTTCCCGTAGCGGGTGGTCCCAAGAGACCCAGTACTTC	CASSSRSGWSQETQYF
TRBV18	TRBJ1-4	-	many	TGTGCCAGCTCACAAAACACAGAGAATGAAAAACTGTTTTTT	CASSQNTENEKLFF
TRBV4-1	TRBJ2-7	TRBD2	many	TGCGCCAGCAGCCAAGATTTCCGCCTAGCGGGGTCTCCCGAGCAGTACTTC	CASSQDFRLAGSPEQYF
TRBV2	TRBJ1-5	TRBD1	many	TGTGCCAGCAAAGAGGACGCCGGGACAGGGCCAAATCAGCCCCAGCATTTT	CASKEDAGTGPNQPQHF
TRBV4-1	TRBJ1-3	-	many	TGCGCCAGCAGCCAAGTTCTGACCCGCTCTGGAAACACCATATATTTT	CASSQVLTRSGNTIYF
TRBV6-4	TRBJ2-1	-	many	TGTGCCAGCAGTATGTTACTAGGAGGGGTCAATGAGCAGTTCTTC	CASSMLLGGVNEQFF
TRBV5-6	TRBJ2-1	TRBD1	many	TGTGCCAGCAGCTTGTTGGCAGGGGGCATCGATGAGCAGTTCTTC	CASSLLAGGIDEQFF
TRBV7-3	TRBJ2-1	-	-	TGTGCCAGCAGCTTACCCCGGGTCAGCGATGAGCAGTTCTTC	CASSLPRVSDEQFF
TRBV6-5	TRBJ1-1	TRBD1	many	TGTGCCAGCATTCGACAGGGGGCGAACACTGAAGCTTTCTTT	CASIRQGANTEAFF
TRBV27	TRBJ2-1	TRBD2	many	TGTGCCAGCACCGGACTAGCGGGAGCATCCTACAATGAGCAGTTCTTC	CASTGLAGASYNEQFF
TRBV9	TRBJ2-3	TRBD2	many	TGTGCCAGCAGCGTAAATGGCGGGGGGTCAGATACGCAGTATTTT	CASSVNGGGSDTQYF
TRBV27	TRBJ1-6	TRBD1	many	TGTGCCAGCAGCTTCTCGGGACAGTATAATTCACCCCTCCACTTT	CASSFSGQYNSPLHF
TRBV20-1	TRBJ1-6	TRBD1	many	TGCAGTGCTAGGGACAGGGGGCAGGTTTCACCCCTCCACTTT	CSARDRGQVSPLHF
TRBV20-1	TRBJ2-1	-	many	TGCAGTGCTAGAGTCCCCGGAGTAGCGAGCTCCTACAATGAGCAGTTCTTC	CSARVPGVASSYNEQFF
TRBV5-5	TRBJ2-5	TRBD1	many	TGTGCCAGCAGCCCCGGGACAGGGGGGGGAGAGACCCAGTACTTC	CASSPGTGGGETQYF